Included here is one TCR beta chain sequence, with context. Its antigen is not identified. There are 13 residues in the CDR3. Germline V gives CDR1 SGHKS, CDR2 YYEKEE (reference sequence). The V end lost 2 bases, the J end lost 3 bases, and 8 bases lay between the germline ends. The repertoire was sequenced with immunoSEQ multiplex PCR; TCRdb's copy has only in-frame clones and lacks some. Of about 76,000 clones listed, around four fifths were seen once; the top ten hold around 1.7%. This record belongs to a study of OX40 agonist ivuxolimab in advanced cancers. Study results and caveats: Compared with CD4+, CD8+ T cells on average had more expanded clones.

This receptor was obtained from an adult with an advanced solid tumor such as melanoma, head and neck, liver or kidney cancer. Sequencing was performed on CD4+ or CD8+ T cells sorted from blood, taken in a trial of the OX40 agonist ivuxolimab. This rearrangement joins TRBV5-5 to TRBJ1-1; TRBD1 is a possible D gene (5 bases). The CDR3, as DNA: TGTGCCAGCAGCTTACAAGGGGACACTGAAGCTTTCTTT. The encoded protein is CASSLQGDTEAFF. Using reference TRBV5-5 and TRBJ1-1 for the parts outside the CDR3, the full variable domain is DAGVTQSPTHLIKTRGQQVTLRCSPISGHKSVSWYQQVLGQGPQFIFQYYEKEERGRGNFPDRFSARQFPNYSSELNVNALLLGDSALYLCASSLQGDTEAFFGQGTRLTVV.